Listed here are 29 T cell receptor beta chains from one sample, sequenced in a study of T cells in tuberculosis. Here immunoSEQ multiplex PCR was the method, and the copy in TCRdb shows in-frame clones only, minus some. The data contain about 24,000 clones, about 95% of them singletons. The source material was PBMCs. The receptors were gathered from a donor aged 10-29 years with latent tuberculosis or without tuberculosis infection.

This chain uses TRBV6-1 with TRBJ1-1, with D possibly TRBD1 on 6 matching bases. Germline loops: CDR1 MNHNS, CDR2 SASEGT. The CDR3 consists of 13 residues. The V and J ends lost 4 bases and 6 bases respectively, with 12 bases between them. As DNA, the CDR3 is TGTGCCAGCAGTGCATCAGGGGCCCCTGAAGCTTTCTTT. Amino acid sequence: CASSASGAPEAFF.

The chain has TRBV27 and TRBJ1-5; 8 nucleotides match TRBD1. V gave up 5 bases and J gave up 3 bases; unmatched junction bases: 3. Per the germline V gene, CDR1 is MNHEY and CDR2 is SMNVEV (reference sequence). The CDR3 extends over 14 amino acids. The chain's CDR3 is CASSKDRANQPQHF. The CDR3 coding sequence is TGTGCCAGCAGTAAGGACAGGGCCAATCAGCCCCAGCATTTT.

The genes are TRBV4-1 and TRBJ2-3; tentatively, D is TRBD1 (5 bases). CDR3 length: 16 amino acids. Germline assignment: CDR1 MGHRA and CDR2 YSYEKL. V gave up 4 bases and J gave up 1 base, with 15 bases separating them. The CDR3 sequence is CASSPQGPYGTDTQYF. CDR3 coding DNA: TGCGCCAGCAGCCCCCAGGGTCCATATGGCACAGATACGCAGTATTTT.

The genes are TRBV29-1 and TRBJ1-5, with TRBD1 identical over 8 bases. The junction had 3 bases not matched to a gene; V was cut back by 4 bases and J by 4 bases. The CDR3 consists of 13 residues. Looked up from germline, CDR1 is SQVTM and CDR2 is ANQGSEA. CDR3 nucleotide sequence: TGCAGCGTTGGGACAGGGCCGAATCAGCCCCAGCATTTT. Translating it yields CSVGTGPNQPQHF.

The CDR3 sequence is CASGFGGADYGYTF. The DNA of the CDR3 is TGTGCTAGTGGTTTCGGGGGGGCCGACTATGGCTACACCTTC. The V and J genes are TRBV12-5 and TRBJ1-2; the D gene is possibly TRBD1 (6 bases). Germline lookup yields CDR1 LGHNT and CDR2 FRNRAP. V was pared by 3 bases and J by 3 bases, with 11 bases between. CDR3 length: 14 amino acids. The variable domain in full, completed from reference TRBV12-5 and TRBJ1-2, reads DARVTQTPRHKVTEMGQEVTMRCQPILGHNTVFWYRQTMMQGLELLAYFRNRAPLDDSGMPKDRFSAEMPDATLATLKIQPSEPRDSAVYFCASGFGGADYGYTFGSGTRLTVV.

This sequence joins TRBV19 and TRBJ1-2, with D possibly TRBD1 on 5 matching bases. Germline loops: CDR1 LNHDA, CDR2 SQIVND (reference sequence). CDR3 length equals 15 residues. V was cut by 4 bases and J by 4 bases, with 16 bases left in between. The CDR3 DNA sequence: TGTGCCAGTAGTAGTAAATCACAGGCTGGCTATGGCTACACCTTC. Translated, it gives CASSSKSQAGYGYTF.

The chain carries TRBV9 and TRBJ2-3; 7 nucleotides line up with TRBD1. Germline loops: CDR1 SGDLS, CDR2 YYNGEE. The CDR3 totals 16 residues. V lost 0 bases and J lost 4; bases outside the gene matches: 8. The CDR3 DNA follows: TGTGCCAGCAGCGTAGCTCAGGGGGTGGGCGCAGATACGCAGTATTTT. It encodes CASSVAQGVGADTQYF.

V is TRBV11-2 and J is TRBJ2-7; 10 nucleotides line up with TRBD2. Germline V gene sequence: CDR1 SGHAT, CDR2 FQNNGV. The CDR3 is made up of 14 amino acids. Trimming cost V 6 bases and J 5 bases; bases outside gene matches: 7. The CDR3, as DNA: TGTGCCAGCAGTCCTAGCGGGGGAATCCACGAGCAGTACGTC. As protein: CASSPSGGIHEQYV.

This CDR3 reads CASSPGSGRRQPQHF. As DNA, the CDR3 is TGCGCCAGCAGCCCAGGGTCGGGTAGGAGACAGCCCCAGCATTTT. J is TRBJ1-5 and V is TRBV4-1; the D gene is possibly TRBD1 (5 bases). Germline loops: CDR1 MGHRA, CDR2 YSYEKL. The CDR3 extends over 15 amino acids. V was pared by 4 bases and J by 7 bases, with 17 bases between.

The rearrangement uses TRBV5-1 and TRBJ1-6; TRBD1 matches 8 bases. After removal of 4 bases from V and 5 bases from J, the junction contained 17 bases not matched to a gene. This CDR3 region has 19 residues. Germline-derived CDR1 and CDR2 are SGHRS and YFSETQ. CDR3 DNA: TGCGCCAGCAGCCCAGGACAGGGAAATTATCGACTCAATAATTCACCCCTCCACTTT. As protein: CASSPGQGNYRLNNSPLHF.

The V call is TRBV14, the J call TRBJ2-1, with D maybe TRBD2 (6 bases). Germline CDR1 is SGHDN and CDR2 is FVKESK. V was trimmed by 2 bases and J by 7 bases, leaving 33 bases between them. The CDR3 spans 21 residues. In nucleotides, the CDR3 is TGTGCCAGCAGCCAACGTCCCCGGGACTCAACGTATCTCTGGGATGGGAATGAGCAGTTCTTC. Residues: CASSQRPRDSTYLWDGNEQFF. Drawing the rest from reference TRBV14 and TRBJ2-1, the complete variable domain is EAGVTQFPSHSVIEKGQTVTLRCDPISGHDNLYWYRRVMGKEIKFLLHFVKESKQDESGMPNNRFLAERTGGTYSTLKVQPAELEDSGVYFCASSQRPRDSTYLWDGNEQFFGPGTRLTVL.

The rearrangement joins TRBV30 to TRBJ2-7; TRBD2 might be the D (5 bases). This CDR3 has 11 amino acids. The V and J ends lost 4 bases and 1 base respectively, with 5 bases between them. Germline V CDR1 and CDR2: GTSNPN, SVGIG (reference sequence). DNA for the CDR3: TGTGCCTGGACGGGGTCCTACGAGCAGTACTTC. Its protein is CAWTGSYEQYF.

The V gene is TRBV29-1, the J gene TRBJ2-5; D is undetermined. CDR1 and CDR2 from the germline V gene are SQVTM and ANQGSEA. V was trimmed by 4 bases and J by 5 bases, leaving 14 bases between them. The CDR3 loop spans 13 amino acids. This CDR3 is CSVVEDTGETQYF. For the CDR3, the DNA is TGCAGCGTTGTTGAGGATACTGGGGAGACCCAGTACTTC.

The chain links TRBV19 to TRBJ1-6; maybe TRBD1 (5 bases). CDR3 length equals 14 residues. The ends were cut back, 5 bases at V and 8 bases at J, with 13 bases in the middle. CDR1 and CDR2 (germline): LNHDA, SQIVND (reference sequence). CDR3 residues: CASSFRVYDSPLHF. Written as DNA, the CDR3 is TGTGCCAGTAGTTTCAGGGTTTACGATTCACCCCTCCACTTT.

V usage is TRBV6-6 and J usage is TRBJ2-5; 7 bases map to TRBD2. The CDR3 runs 14 residues. Per the germline V gene, CDR1 is MNHNY and CDR2 is SVGAGI (reference sequence). The J segment lost 2 bases and the V segment lost 7 bases, leaving 7 bases of the junction unmatched. CDR3 sequence reads: CASMRTRAQETQYF. CDR3 DNA sequence: TGTGCCAGCATGCGGACTAGAGCTCAAGAGACCCAGTACTTC.

The CDR3 nucleotides read TGCGCCAGCAGCGCGGGTTACAGGGATCAAGGAAAACTGTTTTTT. Translation: CASSAGYRDQGKLFF. The V and J genes are TRBV5-1 and TRBJ1-4, with a weak D call TRBD1 (6 bases). CDR1 is SGHRS, CDR2 YFSETQ, per germline. The CDR3 covers 15 residues. Trimming left V 4 bases short and J 10 bases short, with 20 bases between.

This clone occurred once. The chain joins TRBV4-1 to TRBJ1-2; 8 positions match TRBD1. From germline, CDR1 is MGHRA and CDR2 YSYEKL. The ends lost 0 bases at V and 7 bases at J; junction bases unmatched: 1. CDR3 size: 13 residues. The CDR3 loop reads CASSQDDRGGYTF. The CDR3 DNA reads as TGCGCCAGCAGCCAAGACGACAGGGGTGGCTACACCTTC.

The chain has TRBV11-2 and TRBJ2-1, with 9 bases identical to TRBD2. Germline assignment: CDR1 SGHAT and CDR2 FQNNGV. This CDR3 spans 15 amino acids. The V and J ends lost 1 base and 4 bases, in that order; junction bases with no gene match: 2. The CDR3 here is CASSLASGGYNEQFF. The CDR3 DNA follows: TGTGCCAGCAGCTTAGCGAGCGGGGGGTACAATGAGCAGTTCTTC. Combining the CDR3 with reference TRBV11-2 and TRBJ2-1 gives the whole variable domain EAGVAQSPRYKIIEKRQSVAFWCNPISGHATLYWYQQILGQGPKLLIQFQNNGVVDDSQLPKDRFSAERLKGVDSTLKIQPAKLEDSAVYLCASSLASGGYNEQFFGPGTRLTVL.

The chain uses TRBV4-1 and TRBJ1-1; D gene unclear. CDR3 length: 14 amino acids. Germline V gene data show CDR1 as MGHRA and CDR2 as YSYEKL. The V gene lost 3 bases and the J gene lost 0 bases, with 8 bases spanning the gap. CDR3 nucleotides: TGCGCCAGCAGCCATTGGGCCGTGAACACTGAAGCTTTCTTT. Residues: CASSHWAVNTEAFF.

The chain uses TRBV7-2 and TRBJ1-1; no reliable D call. The CDR3 spans 13 residues. With 1 base removed from V and 8 bases from J, the gap between germline ends came to 11 bases. The V gene's germline CDR1 is SGHTA and CDR2 FQGNSA. The CDR3 is CASSLEGGLEAFF. For the CDR3, the DNA is TGTGCCAGCAGCTTAGAGGGAGGACTCGAAGCTTTCTTT.

V gene TRBV9 combines with J gene TRBJ1-6; 9 bases fit TRBD1. J lost 9 bases, V lost 0 bases, and 7 bases had no gene match. The CDR3 is 16 residues long. In germline, CDR1 is SGDLS, CDR2 YYNGEE. CDR3 amino acids: CASSVGPGQGTSPLHF. The CDR3 nucleotides read TGTGCCAGCAGCGTAGGGCCAGGACAGGGGACTTCACCCCTCCACTTT.

This chain uses TRBV19 with TRBJ1-3, with unresolved D. CDR3 length equals 13 residues. Germline V gives CDR1 LNHDA, CDR2 SQIVND (reference sequence). Trimming took off 3 bases at V and 3 bases at J, with 6 bases between the two ends. This CDR3 reads CASSIRDGNTIYF. The CDR3 DNA reads as TGTGCCAGTAGTATCCGCGATGGAAACACCATATATTTT.

The rearrangement uses TRBV27 and TRBJ2-1, with TRBD2 matching over 16 bases. The CDR3 consists of 19 residues. Germline assignment: CDR1 MNHEY and CDR2 SMNVEV (reference sequence). J was trimmed by 6 bases and V by 7 bases; bases with no gene match: 15. In DNA, the CDR3 is TGTGCCAGCAAATATCCCGGGGGACTAGCGGGGGGGCCGTCCAATGAGCAGTTCTTC. It encodes CASKYPGGLAGGPSNEQFF.

The V gene is TRBV9, the J gene TRBJ1-2; D ambiguous. V was shortened by 0 bases and J by 0 bases, with 12 bases between the two germline ends. In germline, CDR1 is SGDLS, CDR2 YYNGEE. This CDR3 spans 16 amino acids. CDR3 DNA sequence: TGTGCCAGCAGCGTAGGTCCTCGGGTAGCTAACTATGGCTACACCTTC. Its translation is CASSVGPRVANYGYTF.

This chain links TRBV10-1 with TRBJ1-4; no definite D call. The CDR3 is made up of 14 amino acids. The germline CDR1 and CDR2 sequences are WNHNN and SYGVQD (reference sequence). V was trimmed by 8 bases and J by 0 bases, leaving 10 bases between them. As DNA, the CDR3 is TGCGCCAGCCATCGAGGGACAACTAATGAAAAACTGTTTTTT. Translated, it gives CASHRGTTNEKLFF.

The chain joins TRBV5-6 to TRBJ1-2, with 9 positions matching TRBD1. This CDR3 spans 16 amino acids. The ends lost 0 bases at V and 6 bases at J; junction bases unmatched: 9. Germline V gene lookup returns CDR1 SGHDT and CDR2 YYEEEE. CDR3 DNA sequence: TGTGCCAGCAGCTTGGCAACGGACAGGGGCTTCGATGGCTACACCTTC. Translated, it gives CASSLATDRGFDGYTF.

This clone was observed once. The chain links TRBV10-2 to TRBJ1-3; D not certain. Trimming pared 2 bases from V and 0 bases from J, leaving 8 bases between. The CDR3 has 15 residues. The germline CDR1 and CDR2 sequences are WSHSY and SAAADI. The CDR3, as DNA: TGCGCCAGCAGTGAGAGACTGTCCTCTGGAAACACCATATATTTT. Its protein is CASSERLSSGNTIYF.

This chain links TRBV5-6 with TRBJ2-7, with 8 positions matching TRBD1. Germline CDR1 is SGHDT and CDR2 is YYEEEE. Trimming took 3 bases from V and 6 from J; bases not matched to a gene: 11. The CDR3 spans 15 residues. The CDR3: CASSSGQVLIGEQYV. The CDR3 DNA is TGTGCCAGCAGCTCGGGACAGGTCCTCATCGGCGAGCAGTACGTC.

The chain has TRBV5-8 and TRBJ2-7; unclear D gene. The CDR3 spans 13 residues. V dropped 0 bases and J dropped 3 bases, with 7 bases sitting between them. Germline V CDR1 and CDR2: SGHTS, YDEGEE. The CDR3 sequence: CASSLAQFYEQYF. The CDR3 DNA follows: TGTGCCAGCAGCTTGGCACAGTTCTACGAGCAGTACTTC.